The present entry profiles one T cell receptor (beta chain) with its context. Germline CDR1 and CDR2: WSHSY and SAAADI. The CDR3 length is 15 residues. V shed 5 bases and J 0 bases; nucleotides not matched to a gene: 7. This sample is drawn from a study of T cell changes during pregnancy in multiple sclerosis. Only in-frame clones appear in the TCRdb table, and some are missing; sequencing was by immunoSEQ multiplex PCR. The table records 55,000 to 80,000 clones, under 90% of them present only once. The chain links TRBV10-2 to TRBJ2-7; 7 nucleotides agree with TRBD1. The source is a female donor in good health, enrolled as a control in a pregnancy study. The sample here was peripheral blood, taken after pregnancy. CDR3 protein: CASSLVQGSSYEQYF. Here the CDR3 DNA reads TGCGCCAGCAGTCTGGTACAGGGGAGCTCCTACGAGCAGTACTTC.